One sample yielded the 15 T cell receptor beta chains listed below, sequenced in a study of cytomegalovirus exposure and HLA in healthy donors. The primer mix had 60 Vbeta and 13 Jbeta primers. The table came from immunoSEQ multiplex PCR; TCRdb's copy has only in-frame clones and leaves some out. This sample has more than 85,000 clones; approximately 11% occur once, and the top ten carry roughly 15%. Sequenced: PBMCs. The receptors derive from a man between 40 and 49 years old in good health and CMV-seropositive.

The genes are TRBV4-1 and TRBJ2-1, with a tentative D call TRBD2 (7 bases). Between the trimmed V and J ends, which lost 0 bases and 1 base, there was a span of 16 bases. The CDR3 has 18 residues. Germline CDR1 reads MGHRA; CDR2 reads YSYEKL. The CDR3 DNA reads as TGCGCCAGCAGCCAAGAAGAGTTAGGGGGGGCTTCCTACAATGAGCAGTTCTTC. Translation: CASSQEELGGASYNEQFF.

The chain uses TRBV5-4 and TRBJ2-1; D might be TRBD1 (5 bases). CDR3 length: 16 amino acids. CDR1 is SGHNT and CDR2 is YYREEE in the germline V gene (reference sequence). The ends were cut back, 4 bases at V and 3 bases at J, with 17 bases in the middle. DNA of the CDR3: TGTGCCAGCAGCAGACCCTTTCAGGGTGGCTACAATGAGCAGTTCTTC. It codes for CASSRPFQGGYNEQFF.

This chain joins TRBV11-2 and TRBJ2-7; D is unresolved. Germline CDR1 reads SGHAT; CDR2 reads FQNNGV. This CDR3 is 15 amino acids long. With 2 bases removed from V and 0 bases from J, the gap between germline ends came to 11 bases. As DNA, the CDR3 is TGTGCCAGCAGCTTACTAGTCACCTCCTCCTACGAGCAGTACTTC. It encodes CASSLLVTSSYEQYF.

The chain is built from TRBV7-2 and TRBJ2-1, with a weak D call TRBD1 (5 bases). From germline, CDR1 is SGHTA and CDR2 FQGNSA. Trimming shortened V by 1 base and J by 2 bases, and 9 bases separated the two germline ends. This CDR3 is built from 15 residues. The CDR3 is CASSLDQGTYNEQFF. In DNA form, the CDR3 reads TGTGCCAGCAGCTTAGATCAGGGCACCTACAATGAGCAGTTCTTC. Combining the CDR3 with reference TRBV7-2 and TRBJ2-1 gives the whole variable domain GAGVSQSPSNKVTEKGKDVELRCDPISGHTALYWYRQSLGQGLEFLIYFQGNSAPDKSGLPSDRFSAERTGGSVSTLTIQRTQQEDSAVYLCASSLDQGTYNEQFFGPGTRLTVL.

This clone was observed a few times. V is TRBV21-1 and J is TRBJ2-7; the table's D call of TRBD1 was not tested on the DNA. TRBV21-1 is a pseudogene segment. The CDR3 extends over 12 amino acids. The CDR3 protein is CASSKGGTEGDF. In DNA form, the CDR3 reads TGTGCCAGCAGCAAAGGAGGGACAGAAGGGGACTTC.

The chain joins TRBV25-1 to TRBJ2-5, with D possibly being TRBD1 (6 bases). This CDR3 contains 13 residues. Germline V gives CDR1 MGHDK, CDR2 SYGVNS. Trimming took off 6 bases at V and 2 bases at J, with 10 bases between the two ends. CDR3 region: CASRDSMQETQYF. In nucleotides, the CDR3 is TGTGCCAGCAGGGACAGCATGCAAGAGACCCAGTACTTC.

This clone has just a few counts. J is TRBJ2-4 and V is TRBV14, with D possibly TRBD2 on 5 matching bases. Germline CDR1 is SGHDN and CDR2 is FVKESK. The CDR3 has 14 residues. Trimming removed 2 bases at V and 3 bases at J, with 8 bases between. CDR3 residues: CASSQTGLKNIQYF. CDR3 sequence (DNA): TGTGCCAGCAGCCAAACCGGACTCAAAAACATTCAGTACTTC.

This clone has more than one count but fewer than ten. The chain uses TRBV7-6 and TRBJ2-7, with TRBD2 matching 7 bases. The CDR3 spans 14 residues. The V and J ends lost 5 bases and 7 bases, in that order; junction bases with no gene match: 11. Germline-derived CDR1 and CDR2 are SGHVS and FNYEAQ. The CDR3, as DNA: TGTGCCAGCAGCGCCCGACTAGCTCAAAGGGAGCAGTACTTC. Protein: CASSARLAQREQYF.

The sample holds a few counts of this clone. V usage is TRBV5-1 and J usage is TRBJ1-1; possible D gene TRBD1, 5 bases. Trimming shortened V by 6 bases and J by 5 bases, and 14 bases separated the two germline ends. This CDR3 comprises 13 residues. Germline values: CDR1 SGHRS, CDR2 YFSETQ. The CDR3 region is CASKADGGTEAFF. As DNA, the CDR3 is TGCGCCAGCAAAGCGGACGGGGGGACTGAAGCTTTCTTT.

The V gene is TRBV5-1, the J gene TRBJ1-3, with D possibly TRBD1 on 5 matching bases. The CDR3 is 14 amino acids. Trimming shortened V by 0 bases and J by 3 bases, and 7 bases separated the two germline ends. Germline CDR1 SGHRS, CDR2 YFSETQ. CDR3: CASSLETGGNTIYF. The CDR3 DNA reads TGCGCCAGCAGCTTGGAAACAGGTGGAAACACCATATATTTT.

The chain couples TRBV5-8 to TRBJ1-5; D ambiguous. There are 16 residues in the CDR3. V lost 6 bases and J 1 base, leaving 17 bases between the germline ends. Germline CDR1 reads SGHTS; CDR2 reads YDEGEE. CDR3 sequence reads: CASTPGGRMSNQPQHF. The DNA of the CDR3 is TGTGCCAGCACCCCGGGAGGACGGATGAGCAATCAGCCCCAGCATTTT.

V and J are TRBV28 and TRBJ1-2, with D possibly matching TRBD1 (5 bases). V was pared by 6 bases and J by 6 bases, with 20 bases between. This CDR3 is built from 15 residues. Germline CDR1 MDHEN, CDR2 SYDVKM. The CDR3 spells CASRTPGTAGHGYTF. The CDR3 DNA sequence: TGTGCCAGCAGGACCCCTGGGACGGCGGGGCATGGCTACACCTTC.

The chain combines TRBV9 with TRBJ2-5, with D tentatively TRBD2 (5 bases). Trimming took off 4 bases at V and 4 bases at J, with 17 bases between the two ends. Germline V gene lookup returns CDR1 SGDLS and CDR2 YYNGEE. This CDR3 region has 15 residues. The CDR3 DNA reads TGTGCCAGCAGCCCGTCTGAGGGATTAGGAGAGACCCAGTACTTC. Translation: CASSPSEGLGETQYF.

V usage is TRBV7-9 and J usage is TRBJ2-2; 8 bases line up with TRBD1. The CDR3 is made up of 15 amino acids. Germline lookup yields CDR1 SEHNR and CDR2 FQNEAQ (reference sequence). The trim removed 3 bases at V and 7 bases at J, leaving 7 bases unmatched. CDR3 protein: CASSFWTGSGGELFF. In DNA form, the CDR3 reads TGTGCCAGCAGCTTCTGGACAGGGTCGGGCGGGGAGCTGTTTTTT.

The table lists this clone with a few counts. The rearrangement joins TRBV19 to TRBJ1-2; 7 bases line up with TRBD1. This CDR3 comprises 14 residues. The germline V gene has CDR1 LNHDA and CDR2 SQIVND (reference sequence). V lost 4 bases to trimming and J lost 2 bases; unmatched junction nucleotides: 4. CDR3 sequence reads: CASSTSQGNYGYTF. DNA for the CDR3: TGTGCCAGTAGTACGTCACAGGGGAACTATGGCTACACCTTC.